Below are 18 T cell receptor beta chains sequenced from a single sample in a study of T cells in Graves' hyperthyroidism and ophthalmopathy. The investigators amplified TCR beta CDR3 regions from RNA transcripts. The TCR CDR3 was amplified in a first-round RT-PCR using the HTBI primer set. A single record per CDR3 protein comes from TCRdb applying MiXCR to the multiplex PCR reads. The table lists under 40,000 distinct CDR3 sequences, 50% to 55% of them singletons. Sequencing was carried out using blood. These receptors were taken from a man in his forties with Graves' ophthalmopathy.

The J gene is TRBJ1-6, the V gene TRBV7-9; 7 nucleotides line up with TRBD1. Germline-derived CDR1 and CDR2 are SEHNR and FQNEAQ (reference sequence). J gave up 9 bases and V 0 bases, and 14 bases lay outside the gene matches. The CDR3 contains 18 residues. The CDR3 nucleotides are TGTGCCAGCAGCTTAGCAACGATGCTTGAGGGGGCGCGTTCACCCCTCCACTTT. This gives the protein CASSLATMLEGARSPLHF.

The V and J genes are TRBV19 and TRBJ2-5, with 11 bases matching TRBD2. Germline V gene lookup returns CDR1 LNHDA and CDR2 SQIVND (reference sequence). The CDR3 has 15 residues. The trim removed 1 base at V and 5 bases at J, leaving 3 bases unmatched. The CDR3 protein is CASSIVLAGGETQYF. As DNA, the CDR3 is TGTGCCAGTAGTATAGTTCTAGCGGGGGGCGAGACCCAGTACTTC.

The sample holds many counts of this clonotype. The CDR3 nucleotides read TGTGCCAGCAGTGAATGGGGAAGGGGAAGCCAGCCCCAGCATTTT. Its translation: CASSEWGRGSQPQHF. V is TRBV6-1 and J is TRBJ1-5; tentatively, D is TRBD1 (5 bases). The CDR3 spans 15 residues. The germline V gene encodes CDR1 MNHNS and CDR2 SASEGT. V gave up 2 bases and J gave up 7 bases, with 15 bases separating them.

This clonotype was observed once. DNA for the CDR3: TGCAGTGCCTCCACAGGTATGACAGACCAAGAGACCCAGTACTTC. Amino acid sequence: CSASTGMTDQETQYF. The chain carries TRBV20-1 and TRBJ2-5; the D gene is possibly TRBD1 (5 bases). Trimming took off 6 bases at V and 0 bases at J, with 17 bases between the two ends. CDR1 and CDR2 from the germline V gene are DFQATT and SNEGSKA (reference sequence). This CDR3 region has 15 residues.

For this clonotype: This CDR3 is missing its conserved last phenylalanine or tryptophan, likely due to a read error. This chain links TRBV18 with TRBJ1-1, with unresolved D. The length of the CDR3 is 14 residues. CDR1 and CDR2 (germline): KGHSH, LQKENI. Trimming left V 2 bases short and J 0 bases short, with 7 bases between. The CDR3 bases are TGTGCCAGCTCACCATATGTAGTGAACACTGAAGCTTTCTCT. This translates into CASSPYVVNTEAFS.

The table lists this clonotype with many counts. CDR3 coding DNA: TGTGCCAGCAGCTTAGCTCAGGTTTCAGATACGCAGTATTTT. This sequence encodes CASSLAQVSDTQYF. The chain is built from TRBV7-9 and TRBJ2-3, with D hard to call. The CDR3 is made up of 14 amino acids. Germline CDR1 reads SEHNR; CDR2 reads FQNEAQ (reference sequence). The V gene lost 0 bases and the J gene lost 4 bases, with 8 bases spanning the gap.

This clonotype was counted many times. The chain is built from TRBV6-5 and TRBJ2-1; 7 nucleotides line up with TRBD2. V was clipped by 3 bases and J by 9 bases; unmatched bases: 11. Germline V lookup: CDR1 MNHEY, CDR2 SVGAGI. The CDR3 runs to 15 residues. The CDR3 bases are TGTGCCAGCAGTTATGGGAGGGCTTCAAACGGTGAGCAGTTCTTC. It is translated as CASSYGRASNGEQFF.

This clonotype ranks as medium-sized. The DNA of the CDR3 is TGCAGTGCTCCAACAGGGGGGATTTCGTCCCTCCACTTT. Protein product: CSAPTGGISSLHF. The chain has TRBV20-1 and TRBJ1-6; 8 bases are a match to TRBD1. V was clipped by 5 bases and J by 14 bases; unmatched bases: 11. Germline CDR1 is DFQATT and CDR2 is SNEGSKA (reference sequence). This CDR3 is built from 13 residues.

This clonotype was observed a few times. The CDR3 coding sequence is TGCAGCGTCGCTCGGGACGGTGGGACTGGCTACACCTTC. It yields the protein CSVARDGGTGYTF. The V call is TRBV29-1, the J call TRBJ1-2, with D possibly being TRBD1 (5 bases). Germline CDR1 and CDR2: SQVTM and ANQGSEA. The CDR3 runs 13 residues. Trimming pared 6 bases from V and 7 bases from J, leaving 18 bases between.

The J gene is TRBJ1-4, the V gene TRBV5-1; the D gene is possibly TRBD1 (6 bases). The germline CDR1 and CDR2 sequences are SGHRS and YFSETQ. This CDR3 comprises 15 residues. Trimming shortened V by 0 bases and J by 8 bases, and 14 bases separated the two germline ends. The CDR3 DNA is TGCGCCAGCAGCTTGGCCGGGGGGGCGAAGGAAAAACTGTTTTTT. This encodes CASSLAGGAKEKLFF.

This clonotype appeared many times. The V gene is TRBV9, the J gene TRBJ2-1, with 16 bases matching TRBD2. Per the germline V gene, CDR1 is SGDLS and CDR2 is YYNGEE. The CDR3 runs 18 residues. The ends lost 4 bases at V and 2 bases at J; junction bases unmatched: 6. For the CDR3, the DNA is TGTGCCAGCAGCTCCGGGACTAGCGGGGGGGCCGCCTACAATGAGCAGTTCTTC. Translation gives CASSSGTSGGAAYNEQFF. Drawing the rest from reference TRBV9 and TRBJ2-1, the complete variable domain is DSGVTQTPKHLITATGQRVTLRCSPRSGDLSVYWYQQSLDQGLQFLIQYYNGEERAKGNILERFSAQQFPDLHSELNLSSLELGDSALYFCASSSGTSGGAAYNEQFFGPGTRLTVL.

At least ten counts were recorded for this clonotype. A read error may account for a junction end that differs from germline. The rearrangement uses TRBV9 and TRBJ2-5; D tentatively reads TRBD1 or TRBD2 (5 bases each). This CDR3 comprises 11 residues. Germline V gives CDR1 SGDLS, CDR2 YYNGEE. CDR3 sequence (DNA): TGTGCCAGCAGCGTGGGGGAGACCCAGTGCTTC. Protein: CASSVGETQCF.

In this sample, this clonotype turned up many times. The CDR3 sequence: CASSLAGGDAYEQYF. The CDR3 nucleotides read TGTGCCAGCAGCTTGGCCGGGGGGGACGCCTACGAGCAGTACTTC. V usage is TRBV5-4 and J usage is TRBJ2-7; TRBD2 matches 8 bases. Trimming at V came to 0 bases and at J to 2 bases, leaving 4 bases not matched to a gene. Germline V gives CDR1 SGHNT, CDR2 YYREEE (reference sequence). The CDR3 is 15 amino acids. The whole variable domain, remainder taken from reference TRBV5-4 and TRBJ2-7, is ETGVTQSPTHLIKTRGQQVTLRCSSQSGHNTVSWYQQALGQGPQFIFQYYREEENGRGNFPPRFSGLQFPNYSSELNVNALELDDSALYLCASSLAGGDAYEQYFGPGTRLTVT.

As regards this clonotype: This likely comes from a read error, as the CDR3 has no conserved phenylalanine or tryptophan at its end. The rearrangement joins TRBV20-1 to TRBJ1-1, with D possibly being TRBD1 (5 bases). V was pared by 6 bases and J by 0 bases, with 20 bases between. The CDR3 extends over 16 amino acids. CDR1 and CDR2 from the germline V gene are DFQATT and SNEGSKA (reference sequence). The CDR3 reads CSAVPTGDAMNTEAFL. The CDR3 DNA follows: TGCAGTGCGGTTCCAACGGGGGACGCCATGAACACTGAAGCTTTCCTT.

The chain employs TRBV5-1 and TRBJ1-6; D may be TRBD1 (5 bases). Germline V lookup: CDR1 SGHRS, CDR2 YFSETQ. V was cut by 0 bases and J by 11 bases, with 9 bases left in between. The CDR3 runs 13 residues. The CDR3 loop reads CASSLEQAAPLHF. The CDR3 nucleotides read TGCGCCAGCAGCTTGGAACAGGCTGCACCCCTCCACTTT.

This clonotype was observed a few times. The chain uses TRBV18 and TRBJ2-3, with D unclear. The CDR3 loop spans 13 amino acids. V was shortened by 3 bases and J by 4 bases, with 8 bases between the two germline ends. Germline CDR1 KGHSH, CDR2 LQKENI. The chain's CDR3 is CASSPGPSDTQYF. The CDR3 DNA follows: TGTGCCAGCTCACCCGGACCCTCAGATACGCAGTATTTT. Using reference TRBV18 and TRBJ2-3 for the parts outside the CDR3, the full variable domain is NAGVMQNPRHLVRRRGQEARLRCSPMKGHSHVYWYRQLPEEGLKFMVYLQKENIIDESGMPKERFSAEFPKEGPSILRIQQVVRGDSAAYFCASSPGPSDTQYFGPGTRLTVL.

This clonotype was seen ten or more times. The chain uses TRBV28 and TRBJ2-7; D call uncertain. Germline V gives CDR1 MDHEN, CDR2 SYDVKM. V shed 6 bases and J shed 6 bases, with 12 bases lying between them. The CDR3 has 12 amino acids. CDR3 residues: CASSRRLSEQYF. In DNA, the CDR3 is TGTGCCAGCAGCCGGAGACTCTCCGAGCAGTACTTC.

The sample holds one count of this clonotype. One end of the junction fails to match germline, which may point to a read error. V is TRBV9 and J is TRBJ1-2; 8 bases match TRBD1. The germline gives CDR1 SGDLS, CDR2 YYNGEE. This CDR3 region has 16 residues. This chain's CDR3 is CAGSVAWGRGRDGYTF. The CDR3, as DNA: TGTGCCGGCAGCGTAGCTTGGGGCAGGGGGCGCGATGGCTACACCTTC.